The T cell receptor (beta chain) under discussion was sequenced for a study of molecular identifiers for immune sequencing clone quantification. TCRdb re-called the PCR reads with MiXCR, one entry per CDR3 protein. The sample lists nearly 650,000 distinct CDR3 sequences, about 25% occurring once. CDR1 is SGHVS and CDR2 is FNYEAQ in the germline V gene. The ends were cut back, 4 bases at V and 7 bases at J, with 11 bases in the middle. This CDR3 region has 14 residues. V is TRBV7-6 and J is TRBJ1-6, with D perhaps TRBD1 (6 bases). The sequence came from a human donor in good health. Some libraries in this study had Jurkat cell RNA spiked in. Sample: naive CD8+ T cells from blood, with Jurkat cell RNA spiked in. Subset described: FACS-sorted CD8+CD4-CCR7+CD45RA+ naive T cells. DNA for the CDR3: TGTGCCAGCAGCTCCCTCGACAGGAATTCACCCCTCCACTTT. It yields the protein CASSSLDRNSPLHF.